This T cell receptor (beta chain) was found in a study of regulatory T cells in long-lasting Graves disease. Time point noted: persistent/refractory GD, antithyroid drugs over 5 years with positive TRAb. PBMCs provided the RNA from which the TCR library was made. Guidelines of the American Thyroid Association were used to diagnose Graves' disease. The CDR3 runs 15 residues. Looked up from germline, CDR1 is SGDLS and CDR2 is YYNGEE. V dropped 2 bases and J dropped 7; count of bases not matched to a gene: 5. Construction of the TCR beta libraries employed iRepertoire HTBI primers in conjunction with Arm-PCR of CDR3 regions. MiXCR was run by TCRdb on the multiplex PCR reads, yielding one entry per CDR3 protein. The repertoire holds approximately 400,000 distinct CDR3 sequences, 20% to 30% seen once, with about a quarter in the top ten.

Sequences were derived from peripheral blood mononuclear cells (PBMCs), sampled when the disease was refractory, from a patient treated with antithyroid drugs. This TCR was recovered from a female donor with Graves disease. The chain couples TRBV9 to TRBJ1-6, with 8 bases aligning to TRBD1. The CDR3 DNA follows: TGTGCCAGCAGCGTTACGACAGGGGAAAATTCACCCCTCCACTTT. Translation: CASSVTTGENSPLHF.